A selection of T cell receptor beta chains follows, all from one sample in a study of blood T cells in healthy people across ages. TCRdb reprocessed the 5' RACE reads with MiXCR, giving one entry per CDR3 protein. The sample has approximately 290,000 distinct CDR3 sequences; 25% to 30% are singletons. Sequenced input: blood. The receptors shown here come from an older woman in good health. CDR3s include the opening cysteine and the closing phenylalanine or tryptophan. The D gene is left open where the match is weak. Part of the rows lack a size; the others show once, few, many or a class for expanded clones.

>TRBV28|-|TRBJ1-6|TRBD1
TGTGCCAGTAGAACAGGGGATTCACCCCTCCACTTT
CASRTGDSPLHF
>TRBV29-1|-|TRBJ1-3|TRBD1
TGCAGCGCCGAGACAGGGGGTGGAAACACCATATATTTT
CSAETGGGNTIYF
>TRBV12-3/TRBV12-4|-|TRBJ2-1|TRBD2
TGTGCCAGCAGACCAGGGACTAGCGGGAAAGGCAATGAGCAGTTCTTC
CASRPGTSGKGNEQFF
>TRBV20-1|-|TRBJ2-2|-
TGCAGTGCTTCGGGGCCCGGGGAGCTGTTTTTT
CSASGPGELFF
>TRBV9|-|TRBJ2-7|-
TGTGCCAGCAGCCCGGGGCAGGGAAAATTCTACGAGCAGTACTTC
CASSPGQGKFYEQYF
>TRBV6-2/TRBV6-3|few|TRBJ2-7|TRBD1
TGTGCCAGCACCTCCGGACAGGGCTACGAGCAGTACTTC
CASTSGQGYEQYF
>TRBV2|few|TRBJ2-2|TRBD2
TGTGCCAGCAGCCTACAGGGGACTAGCGTCACCGGGGAGCTGTTTTTT
CASSLQGTSVTGELFF
>TRBV20-1|-|TRBJ2-1|-
TGCAGTGGCTCTCTTCCGGGACTCTTCAATGAGCAGTTCTTC
CSGSLPGLFNEQFF
>TRBV28|-|TRBJ2-7|TRBD1
TGTGCCAGCAGTTCCCCTTCGGGGACAGGGAGATTTGGCGAGCAGTACTTC
CASSSPSGTGRFGEQYF
>TRBV7-8|few|TRBJ2-7|-
TGTGCCAGCAGGCCTTTACCAGGCGAGCAGTACTTC
CASRPLPGEQYF
>TRBV2|-|TRBJ2-5|-
TGTGCCAGCAGTCAACGGGACAAAGGAGAGACCCAGTACTTC
CASSQRDKGETQYF
>TRBV28|-|TRBJ2-3|TRBD1
TGTGCCAGCAGAAGGACAGGGGGCGGCGCAGATACGCAGTATTTT
CASRRTGGGADTQYF
>TRBV5-1|-|TRBJ2-2|TRBD1
TGCGCCACCCAACCGAGGACAGGGGGACGAAACACCGGGGAGCTGTTTTTT
CATQPRTGGRNTGELFF
>TRBV28|-|TRBJ2-5|TRBD2
TGTGCCAGCAGTTTAAGGTCGGGAGGTGTCTACTTC
CASSLRSGGVYF
>TRBV3-1|-|TRBJ1-1|-
TGTGCCAGCAGCCAGAGCGAACTCTGGGATTCTGAAGCTTTCTTT
CASSQSELWDSEAFF
>TRBV10-3|-|TRBJ2-4|-
TGTGCCATCAGTGAGACGGTGAAAAACATTCAGTACTTC
CAISETVKNIQYF
>TRBV7-3|many|TRBJ2-7|-
TGTGCCAGCAGCTTACAACAGGGAGCCCTTTACGAGCAGTACTTC
CASSLQQGALYEQYF
>TRBV2|-|TRBJ2-1|-
TGTGCCAGCCAATCCCACATTCGCCATGAGCAGTTCTTC
CASQSHIRHEQFF
>TRBV20-1|-|TRBJ2-1|-
TGCAGTGCTTACCACGGACTGACTGGTGAGCAGTTCTTC
CSAYHGLTGEQFF
>TRBV5-1|once|TRBJ2-7|TRBD1
TGCGCCAGCAGCTTGAAGGGGGCAACCTACGAGCAGTACTTC
CASSLKGATYEQYF
>TRBV6-2/TRBV6-3|-|TRBJ1-1|-
TGTGCCAGCAGTTCCTCGACAGGTGGAGCTTTCTTT
CASSSSTGGAFF
>TRBV25-1|few|TRBJ2-1|TRBD1
TGTGCCAGCAGCGCCCTCGGACAGGGAAATGTCGGGCATGAGCAGTTCTTC
CASSALGQGNVGHEQFF
>TRBV12-3/TRBV12-4|few|TRBJ2-1|TRBD1
TGTGCCAGCGAGGACAGGGGAGCCTACAATGAGCAGTTCTTC
CASEDRGAYNEQFF
>TRBV12-3/TRBV12-4|many|TRBJ1-2|-
TGTGCCAGCAGCTCTCATGGGGGGGGTGGCTACACCTTC
CASSSHGGGGYTF
>TRBV7-9|few|TRBJ2-5|-
TGTGCCAGCAGCCCCCAGAGGGACCAAGAGACCCAGTACTTC
CASSPQRDQETQYF